Each of the 23 T cell receptor beta chains below was sequenced from the same sample in a study of T cells in Graves' hyperthyroidism and ophthalmopathy. From RNA transcripts, TCR beta CDR3 regions were amplified. HTBI primers were used for first-round RT-PCR of the TCR CDR3. TCRdb used MiXCR to reprocess the multiplex PCR reads, holding one entry per CDR3 protein. The top ten hold over 45% of the sample, which has around 570,000 distinct CDR3 sequences, 20% seen once. Sample: blood. These receptors were taken from a man aged 35-49 years with Graves' ophthalmopathy.

The chain combines TRBV27 with TRBJ2-7; 7 positions agree with TRBD1. Germline CDR1 is MNHEY and CDR2 is SMNVEV (reference sequence). The trim removed 6 bases at V and 3 bases at J, leaving 2 bases unmatched. The CDR3 loop spans 12 amino acids. CDR3 loop: CASRGTVYEQYF. Here the CDR3 DNA reads TGTGCCAGCAGGGGGACAGTCTACGAGCAGTACTTC.

The chain uses TRBV3-1 and TRBJ1-3, with TRBD1 identical over 8 bases. The V and J ends lost 3 bases and 15 bases, in that order; junction bases with no gene match: 4. CDR1 is LGHDT and CDR2 is YNNKEL in the germline V gene (reference sequence). There are 11 residues in the CDR3. CDR3 bases: TGTGCCAGCAGCCAGGCGGGACAGGCATATTTT. Translating it yields CASSQAGQAYF. Full variable domain (missing parts from reference TRBV3-1 and TRBJ1-3): DTAVSQTPKYLVTQMGNDKSIKCEQNLGHDTMYWYKQDSKKFLKIMFSYNNKELIINETVPNRFSPKSPDKAHLNLHINSLELGDSAVYFCASSQAGQAYFGEGSWLTVV.

This clonotype was seen a handful of times. V usage is TRBV18 and J usage is TRBJ2-7; weak D call: TRBD2 (6 bases). Germline V gene sequence: CDR1 KGHSH, CDR2 LQKENI. V lost 3 bases to trimming and J lost 6 bases, with 18 bases between them. CDR3 length: 15 amino acids. The CDR3 region has the DNA TGTGCCAGCTCACCCGGCGGATGGGGGGATGGCGAGCAGTACTTC. Its translation: CASSPGGWGDGEQYF.

The chain employs TRBV27 and TRBJ2-3; D unclear. The CDR3 totals 14 residues. Germline assignment: CDR1 MNHEY and CDR2 SMNVEV (reference sequence). Deletions cut 3 bases from V and 5 bases from J, with 12 bases between. Here the CDR3 DNA reads TGTGCCAGCAGTTTCGACTCAATGAAAGATACGCAGTATTTT. It specifies CASSFDSMKDTQYF.

This clonotype has at least ten counts. V and J are TRBV20-1 and TRBJ2-7; 7 nucleotides line up with TRBD1. The CDR3 is 13 residues long. The germline V gene has CDR1 DFQATT and CDR2 SNEGSKA (reference sequence). J gave up 6 bases and V 2 bases, and 7 bases lay outside the gene matches. Here the CDR3 reads CSARPTGVSEQYF. The CDR3 DNA is TGCAGTGCTAGACCCACAGGGGTGAGCGAGCAGTACTTC.

This clonotype has only a few counts. The chain has TRBV5-4 and TRBJ2-1; 9 bases map to TRBD1. Per the germline V gene, CDR1 is SGHNT and CDR2 is YYREEE (reference sequence). The V gene end was trimmed by 4 bases and the J gene end by 2 bases; junction bases not matched to a gene: 7. The CDR3 sequence is 16 residues long. The CDR3 sequence is CASSVGQGGPYNEQFF. CDR3 DNA: TGTGCCAGCAGCGTGGGACAGGGAGGTCCCTACAATGAGCAGTTCTTC.

This clonotype was seen a few times. This rearrangement joins TRBV9 to TRBJ2-7; possibly TRBD2 for D (6 bases). The CDR3 length is 16 residues. Deletions cut 0 bases from V and 5 bases from J, with 18 bases between. The germline V gene has CDR1 SGDLS and CDR2 YYNGEE. The CDR3: CASSVATGVQAHEQYF. The CDR3 region has the DNA TGTGCCAGCAGCGTAGCTACGGGGGTCCAGGCCCACGAGCAGTACTTC.

Turning to this clonotype: This may stem from a read error, because a much larger clone lies one nucleotide away. The chain joins TRBV27 to TRBJ2-1, with D possibly matching TRBD1 (6 bases). The CDR3 is made up of 15 amino acids. CDR1 MNHEY and CDR2 SMNVEV come from the germline V gene (reference sequence). Here the CDR3 reads CVSRTGKRVRGEQFF. The CDR3 DNA is TGTGTCAGCCGCACAGGGAAGAGGGTACGTGGGGAGCAGTTCTTC.

The chain links TRBV6-1 to TRBJ2-6, with D unresolved. This CDR3 is built from 16 residues. The germline V gene has CDR1 MNHNS and CDR2 SASEGT. Trimming took 6 bases from V and 0 from J, leaving 12 bases between them. DNA for the CDR3: TGTGCCAGCAGCCTTTGGGGAAGCTCTGGGGCCAACGTCCTGACTTTC. It yields the protein CASSLWGSSGANVLTF.

This clonotype was seen many times. The V gene is TRBV7-2, the J gene TRBJ2-7; perhaps D is TRBD1 or TRBD2 (5 bases each). V dropped 5 bases and J dropped 3 bases, with 17 bases sitting between them. The CDR3 extends over 15 amino acids. Germline V lookup: CDR1 SGHTA, CDR2 FQGNSA. In DNA form, the CDR3 reads TGTGCCAGCAGCCCGGCCGGGACCGATTACTACGAGCAGTACTTC. It translates to CASSPAGTDYYEQYF.

In its sample, this clonotype was seen a few times. The chain has TRBV20-1 and TRBJ2-1, with 10 positions matching TRBD2. Germline lookup yields CDR1 DFQATT and CDR2 SNEGSKA (reference sequence). Trimming took 2 bases from V and 3 from J; bases not matched to a gene: 7. The CDR3 is 16 amino acids. The CDR3 nucleotides are TGCAGTGCTAGACCCTCGAGCGGGGGGGTCTACAATGAGCAGTTCTTC. Its protein product is CSARPSSGGVYNEQFF.

The rearrangement uses TRBV2 and TRBJ2-1; 7 nucleotides align to TRBD2. The CDR3 has 18 residues. Germline lookup yields CDR1 SNHLY and CDR2 FYNNEI. The ends lost 4 bases at V and 2 bases at J; junction bases unmatched: 14. The CDR3 protein is CASSGRITGGRTYNEQFF. The CDR3 bases are TGTGCCAGCAGTGGAAGAATTACCGGCGGGAGAACCTACAATGAGCAGTTCTTC.

A few counts support this clonotype. The J gene is TRBJ2-3, the V gene TRBV29-1; 10 bases fit TRBD1. V dropped 6 bases and J dropped 5; count of bases not matched to a gene: 8. The CDR3 spans 14 residues. Germline V gives CDR1 SQVTM, CDR2 ANQGSEA. CDR3 coding DNA: TGCAGCGTCCCCGGGACAGGGGTTGAAGATACGCAGTATTTT. It translates to CSVPGTGVEDTQYF.

This clonotype was seen repeatedly, ten times or more. This chain uses TRBV18 with TRBJ2-1; D is ambiguous. The V gene lost 1 base and the J gene lost 7 bases, with 14 bases spanning the gap. From germline, CDR1 is KGHSH and CDR2 LQKENI. The CDR3 spans 15 residues. The CDR3 spells CASSPHPASPNEQFF. The DNA for the CDR3 is TGTGCCAGCTCACCACACCCGGCCTCCCCTAATGAGCAGTTCTTC.

There are a few counts of this clonotype. V gene TRBV28 combines with J gene TRBJ1-2, with D tentatively TRBD1 (6 bases). The CDR3 covers 13 residues. The germline V gene has CDR1 MDHEN and CDR2 SYDVKM. The germline V and J ends were trimmed by 1 base and 4 bases, with 7 bases remaining between them. CDR3 amino acids: CASSLLGGYGYTF. CDR3 in DNA: TGTGCCAGCAGTTTATTAGGGGGCTATGGCTACACCTTC.

This clonotype was counted a few times. The gene calls are TRBV2 and TRBJ1-1, with 8 nucleotides matching TRBD1. The germline V gene has CDR1 SNHLY and CDR2 FYNNEI. J was trimmed by 4 bases and V by 2 bases; bases with no gene match: 6. The CDR3 totals 15 residues. CDR3 sequence (DNA): TGTGCCAGCAGTGAATTCAGGGGGCTCGGCACTGAAGCTTTCTTT. Its protein is CASSEFRGLGTEAFF. The full variable domain, its missing parts supplied by reference TRBV2 and TRBJ1-1, is EPEVTQTPSHQVTQMGQEVILRCVPISNHLYFYWYRQILGQKVEFLVSFYNNEISEKSEIFDDQFSVERPDGSNFTLKIRSTKLEDSAMYFCASSEFRGLGTEAFFGQGTRLTVV.

The chain carries TRBV25-1 and TRBJ1-1; D is unresolved. The germline gives CDR1 MGHDK, CDR2 SYGVNS. The CDR3 contains 14 residues. V was clipped by 2 bases and J by 2 bases, with 9 bases between them. As DNA, the CDR3 is TGTGCCAGCAGTGAAGTAGGGTACAACACTGAAGCTTTCTTT. Amino acid sequence: CASSEVGYNTEAFF.

This clonotype was counted a few times. CDR3 DNA sequence: TGCAGCGTTGACGGACTAGCGGGAGCAGATACGCAGTATTTT. Residues: CSVDGLAGADTQYF. This chain connects TRBV29-1 to TRBJ2-3; 13 bases line up with TRBD2. The CDR3 has 14 residues. The V gene's germline CDR1 is SQVTM and CDR2 ANQGSEA. J gave up 4 bases and V 3 bases, and 1 base lay outside the gene matches.

The sample holds a few counts of this clonotype. V gene TRBV7-9 combines with J gene TRBJ2-1, with 10 bases lining up with TRBD1. The length of the CDR3 is 19 residues. V gave up 0 bases and J gave up 4 bases; unmatched junction bases: 12. Germline lookup yields CDR1 SEHNR and CDR2 FQNEAQ (reference sequence). CDR3 sequence: CASSLAPLGTGEEYNEQFF. CDR3 sequence (DNA): TGTGCCAGCAGCTTAGCGCCCCTTGGGACAGGGGAGGAATACAATGAGCAGTTCTTC.

This clonotype was observed at least ten times. The chain joins TRBV6-1 to TRBJ2-3, with 7 bases aligning to TRBD2. The V gene's germline CDR1 is MNHNS and CDR2 SASEGT. The CDR3 is 16 amino acids. J lost 0 bases, V lost 3 bases, and 6 bases had no gene match. The DNA of the CDR3 is TGTGCCAGCAGTGACCAGCGGGGCTCTAGCACAGATACGCAGTATTTT. Its protein is CASSDQRGSSTDTQYF.

The V gene is TRBV5-1, the J gene TRBJ1-3, with no clear D. The CDR3 spans 16 residues. Trimming cost V 3 bases and J 0 bases, with 13 bases left between them. Germline CDR1 SGHRS, CDR2 YFSETQ. This CDR3 reads CASSSPEGYSGNTIYF. DNA for the CDR3: TGCGCCAGCAGCTCCCCCGAGGGTTACTCTGGAAACACCATATATTTT.

This clonotype has ten or more counts. The chain employs TRBV7-8 and TRBJ2-1; either TRBD1 or TRBD2 may fit D (6 bases each). The CDR3 runs 13 residues. Germline-derived CDR1 and CDR2 are SGHVS and FQNEAQ. Trimming shortened V by 3 bases and J by 8 bases, and 11 bases separated the two germline ends. In DNA, the CDR3 is TGTGCCAGCAGCTTGCCGGGGGCCCATGAGCAGTTCTTC. Amino acid sequence: CASSLPGAHEQFF.

This chain joins TRBV30 and TRBJ2-1; TRBD2 agrees at 14 bases. Germline V lookup: CDR1 GTSNPN, CDR2 SVGIG (reference sequence). The CDR3 has 17 residues. V trimming: 2 bases; J trimming: 7 bases; junction bases outside the gene matches: 10. The CDR3 protein is CAWSRAPGLAGDNEQFF. The CDR3, as DNA: TGTGCCTGGAGTAGAGCTCCGGGACTAGCGGGAGATAATGAGCAGTTCTTC.